The entry below gives a single TCR beta chain sequence along with its context. This clonotype was recorded at least ten times. It lacks a known antigen. No quality values exist for individual bases; no much larger clone is one base distant. Every donor in the study was a healthy Caucasian. The study also sequenced three unrelated non-twin adults: a male aged 18 to 30, a male aged 50 to 60 and a female aged 50 to 60. Using Miltenyi CD45RO+ enrichment and human naive T-cell isolation kits, memory (CD45RO+) and naive T cells were isolated from PBMC. Cut back by 7 bases and 6 bases, the V and J ends lie 19 bases apart. From the germline V gene, CDR1 is MDHEN and CDR2 is SYDVKM. The CDR3 contains 15 residues, cysteine and phenylalanine counted. Kept here is only the CDR3 DNA, which spans 45 bases and is read in frame from base 1. The source of the sample is a study of identical twins (dated by TCRdb to the mid-2010s). Background for the entire study: TCR alpha and beta repertoires from monozygotic twins, unrelated adults of various ages and cord blood were deep-sequenced to test whether fetal clonotypes persist. Replicate twin experiments were performed at different times using different library preparation protocols to rule out contamination.

The library was prepared using 5' RACE. TCRdb records Illumina HiSeq 2000 as the sequencer. A universal primer binding site was added through template switching, and the final cDNA carried a unique molecular identifier so that TCR cDNA molecules could be counted accurately. Specific primers in the conserved constant-segment region were used to synthesize first-strand cDNA for TCR alpha and beta chains. To control for contamination, every cDNA library carried two barcodes: a SMART-Mk sample barcode plus Illumina barcodes. TruSeq adapter sequences along with Illumina sample barcodes were introduced in two successive PCR steps. TCR alpha and beta cDNA libraries were sequenced on the Illumina HiSeq platform with custom primers. Concerning the study's data processing: Unique molecular identifiers were extracted from raw reads with MiGEC, and CDR3 positions were determined with MiXCR. Recombination models were inferred per individual with the repgenHMM and IGoR tools using an EM algorithm. The analysis of shared clonotypes was done with the tcR package in R, with sharing normalized by the product of cloneset sizes. To study raw recombination without the effects of thymic and clonal selection, out-of-frame nonproductive sequences were analyzed. In TCRdb, the public reads were trimmed at Q25 with fastp and aligned with MiXCR, with productive beta chains retained. When rows share a CDR3 protein, they turn into one entry using the most common DNA and genes. The V and J calls and clone size are TCRdb's, not the authors'. The table for this sample lists approximately 700,000 distinct CDR3 sequences; 6.1% of them were counted only once. The ten top clones hold approximately 2% of the sample.

General conclusions and limits of the study: Abundant cord blood beta clonotypes carried fewer insertions; young adult naive repertoires showed a weaker similar trend, while memory repertoires showed none. Because the same donors could not be followed over many years, the conclusions depended on cross-sectional statistical analysis. Zero-insertion analyses could be partly confounded by invariant T cells such as MAIT and iNKT, although diverse VJ usage argued against such confounding for most clonotypes. A weaker excess of twin sharing was found in beta out-of-frame sequences because the signal-to-noise ratio was lowered by fewer shared sequences. In monozygotic twins, out-of-frame TCR alpha sharing was systematically underestimated by recombination models, although the models agreed with sharing between unrelated individuals. Compared with coincidental sharing between unrelated individuals, out-of-frame TCR alpha sequences shared between twins had an excess of sequences with low generation probability.

The clonotype comes from a man between 18 and 29 years old in good health. The sample taken for sequencing was naive T cells sorted from blood. The sample's cell subset or site label, decoded: cells isolated with a human naive T-cell isolation kit. The sequence links TRBV28 to TRBJ2-1, with a weak D call of TRBD1 (6 bases match). The CDR3 region: CASTGEPHPFNEQFF. The nucleotides are TGTGCCAGCACAGGGGAACCCCATCCTTTCAATGAGCAGTTCTTC. Outside the CDR3, residues come from the reference TRBV28 and TRBJ2-1 proteins, so the full variable domain is: DVKVTQSSRYLVKRTGEKVFLECVQDMDHENMFWYRQDPGLGLRLIYFSYDVKMKEKGDIPEGYSVSREKKERFSLILESASTNQTSMYLCASTGEPHPFNEQFFGPGTRLTVL.